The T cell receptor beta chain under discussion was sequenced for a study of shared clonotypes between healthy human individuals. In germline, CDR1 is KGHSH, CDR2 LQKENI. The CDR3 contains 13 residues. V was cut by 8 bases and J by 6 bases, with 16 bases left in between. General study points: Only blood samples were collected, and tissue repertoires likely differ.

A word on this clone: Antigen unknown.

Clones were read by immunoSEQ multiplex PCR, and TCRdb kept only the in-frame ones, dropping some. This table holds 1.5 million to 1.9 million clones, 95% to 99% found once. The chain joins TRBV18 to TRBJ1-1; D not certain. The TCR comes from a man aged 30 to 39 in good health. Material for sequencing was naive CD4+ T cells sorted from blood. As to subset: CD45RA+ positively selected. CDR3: CASAYEGQSEAFF. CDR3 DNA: TGTGCCAGCGCCTACGAGGGTCAATCTGAAGCTTTCTTT.